This T cell receptor (beta chain) came from a study of T cell changes during pregnancy in multiple sclerosis (dated by TCRdb to about 2019). Regarding the complete study: Changes in the T cell repertoire over the course of pregnancy were examined in this study in women with multiple sclerosis.

The germline V gene yields SGHTA for CDR1 and FQGNSA for CDR2. V loses 5 bases of germline sequence and J loses 5 bases, and the interval between the two ends is 15 bases. Taken from cysteine to phenylalanine, the CDR3 has 14 residues. Only the CDR3 DNA stays, 42 bases, in frame from base 1. This clone came up once. The specificity of this receptor is unknown. Nothing much larger sits one base from this clone, and base qualities are not available. The protocol used for the library was the immunoSEQ multiplex PCR assay. As stored in TCRdb, this immuneACCESS dataset retains in-frame rearrangements with V and J assigned. A fraction of the clones does not appear; measured against another copy, unresolved V genes explain less than half of the discrepancy, and the remainder lacks a known reason. Counted in this sample were 69,000 or so clones; approximately 92% of them appeared once. Approximately 2.4% of the sample rests with the top ten.

Here the sequenced sample was peripheral blood, taken before pregnancy. The rearranged segments are TRBV7-2 and TRBJ2-5; the D gene is perhaps TRBD2, on 5 matching bases. The clonotype comes from a female donor with multiple sclerosis, enrolled in a pregnancy study. The bases read TGTGCCAGCAGCCCTTCGGGAAGTGTGGAGACCCAGTACTTC. Translated, it reads CASSPSGSVETQYF.